These T cell receptor beta chains were read from a single sample in a study of T cells after yellow fever vaccination. TCRdb processed the 5' RACE reads anew with MiXCR; each CDR3 protein has one entry. The table has a few hundred thousand distinct CDR3 sequences, around 10% seen once. The sample here was PBMCs, taken on the day of the first yellow fever vaccination. Receptors originate from a man aged 18 to 29 who received the YFV17D yellow fever vaccine. CDR3s include the opening cysteine and the closing phenylalanine or tryptophan. A D gene is named only where the DNA matches it firmly. Only part of the rows carry a size: once, few, many, or a class if the clone is expanded.

NA,TRBJ1-1,TRBV7-6,NA,TGTGCCAGCAGCGACGGATCCCCCGACACTGAAGCTTTCTTT,CASSDGSPDTEAFF
few,TRBJ2-5,TRBV12-3/TRBV12-4,NA,TGTGCCAGCAGTTTACTGGCAGGGGAATGGTCAGAGACCCAGTACTTC,CASSLLAGEWSETQYF
few,TRBJ1-3,TRBV5-1,NA,TGCGCCAGCAGAATAACGACGGGTATCTCTGGAAACACCATATATTTT,CASRITTGISGNTIYF
NA,TRBJ2-1,TRBV6-2/TRBV6-3,NA,TGTGCTAGCAGTTACTCGTTACTTAGGGGGTCAGACTACAATGAGCAGTTCTTC,CASSYSLLRGSDYNEQFF
few,TRBJ1-1,TRBV6-5,NA,TGTGCCAGCAGTTACTCTGCGACGGGGAACACTGAAGCTTTCTTT,CASSYSATGNTEAFF
NA,TRBJ2-3,TRBV20-1,TRBD2,TGCAGTGCTAGCGGACTTATAGCTAGCGGGGGTACAGATACGCAGTATTTT,CSASGLIASGGTDTQYF
NA,TRBJ2-2,TRBV6-5,NA,TGTGCCAGCAGTTCCCATGGGCGGTCAATCGGGGAGCTGTTTTTT,CASSSHGRSIGELFF
many,TRBJ2-2,TRBV5-1,NA,TGCGCCAGCAGCTTGGAGAGCGCGAACACCGGGGAGCTGTTTTTT,CASSLESANTGELFF
many,TRBJ2-7,TRBV25-1,TRBD1,TGTGCCAGCAGCCCTGGTTCGGGACAGGCCTACGAGCAGTACTTC,CASSPGSGQAYEQYF
few,TRBJ2-3,TRBV7-6,NA,TGTGCCAGCAGACCCAACCAGTCGGGGAGAGATACGCAGTATTTT,CASRPNQSGRDTQYF
few,TRBJ2-5,TRBV7-6,NA,TGTGCCAGCAGCTTTTCCGGGGGGCTTGATAAAGAGACCCAGTACTTC,CASSFSGGLDKETQYF
NA,TRBJ2-7,TRBV7-9,NA,TGTGCCAGCGCCCCCTCTGCAGTCTCCTACGAGCAGTACTTC,CASAPSAVSYEQYF
NA,TRBJ2-5,TRBV7-2,TRBD1,TGTGCCAGCAGCTGGTCGGGACAGGGTCAAGAGACCCAGTACTTC,CASSWSGQGQETQYF
few,TRBJ1-5,TRBV20-1,NA,TGCAGTGCTAGGGGGGACCTAACCTCGAGATCCAATCAGCCCCAGCATTTT,CSARGDLTSRSNQPQHF
many,TRBJ1-2,TRBV10-3,TRBD1,TGTGCCATCAGTGAGTCTAGAGGGGGCTCGAACTCGGGCTATGGCTACACCTTC,CAISESRGGSNSGYGYTF
many,TRBJ1-3,TRBV25-1,NA,TGTGCCAGCGAACCCCGGAATATAAGGTTGAGGCCTGGAAACACCATATATTTT,CASEPRNIRLRPGNTIYF
NA,TRBJ2-1,TRBV10-2,TRBD1,TGCGCCGACGAGAATCCCGGGACAGACTCCTACAATGAGCAGTTCTTC,CADENPGTDSYNEQFF
few,TRBJ1-2,TRBV29-1,TRBD1,TGCAGCGTCCGGGACAGGGGGCGGCACGGCTATGGCTACACCTTC,CSVRDRGRHGYGYTF
few,TRBJ2-5,TRBV5-5,TRBD2,TGTGCCAGCTCGGGGGACTACGGCGAGACCCAGTACTTC,CASSGDYGETQYF